The 21 T cell receptor beta chains in this list originate from one sample, sequenced in a study of T-cell reconstitution after alpha-beta-depleted transplantation in children. Researchers prepared the TCRbeta library using unique molecular identifiers, the study reports. TCRdb reprocessed the PCR reads via MiXCR and lists one record per CDR3 protein. This table holds some 200,000 distinct CDR3 sequences, approximately 10% found once. The source was PBMCs, collected before TCRalphabeta/CD19-depleted stem cell transplant. These receptor sequences come from a child younger than two with acute myeloid leukemia, due to receive a stem cell transplant.

This clonotype has more than one count but fewer than ten. This chain connects TRBV18 to TRBJ2-1; the D is unclear. Trimming removed 2 bases from V and 5 bases from J, with 7 bases in between. The CDR3 has 13 amino acids. Looked up from germline, CDR1 is KGHSH and CDR2 is LQKENI. The chain's CDR3 is CASSPSIDNEQFF. The CDR3 region has the DNA TGTGCCAGCTCACCATCCATAGACAATGAGCAGTTCTTC.

This clonotype was observed at least ten times. V is TRBV4-1 and J is TRBJ1-6; a possible D gene is TRBD1 (5 bases). V dropped 0 bases and J dropped 0 bases, with 12 bases sitting between them. Per the germline V gene, CDR1 is MGHRA and CDR2 is YSYEKL. CDR3 size: 18 residues. The CDR3 DNA reads TGCGCCAGCAGCCAAGATAGGGGAACGAGCTCCTATAATTCACCCCTCCACTTT. It is translated as CASSQDRGTSSYNSPLHF.

This clonotype has at least ten counts. The chain has TRBV20-1 and TRBJ2-7; no clear D gene. V shed 3 bases and J shed 9 bases, with 24 bases lying between them. Germline V gene lookup returns CDR1 DFQATT and CDR2 SNEGSKA (reference sequence). This CDR3 spans 15 amino acids. CDR3 sequence (DNA): TGCAGTGCTAGGGCGCAATCCTCTGACTCAGGTGTGCAGTACTTC. This gives the protein CSARAQSSDSGVQYF.

This clonotype came up many times. The chain recombines TRBV20-1 with TRBJ2-3, with D possibly called TRBD1 or TRBD2 (5 bases each). V was trimmed by 3 bases and J by 1 base, leaving 14 bases between them. This CDR3 is built from 15 residues. CDR1 is DFQATT, CDR2 SNEGSKA, per germline (reference sequence). CDR3 protein: CSASRRQGGTDTQYF. DNA of the CDR3: TGCAGTGCTAGTAGAAGGCAGGGAGGCACAGATACGCAGTATTTT.

This clonotype was seen a handful of times. This chain joins TRBV19 and TRBJ1-5; D uncertain. Germline lookup yields CDR1 LNHDA and CDR2 SQIVND (reference sequence). The V end lost 2 bases, the J end lost 11 bases, and 19 bases lay between the germline ends. The CDR3 is made up of 15 amino acids. The CDR3 DNA is TGTGCCAGTAGTATAATGGGAGGCCAACAATCATCCCAGCATTTT. The encoded protein is CASSIMGGQQSSQHF. Filled out from reference TRBV19 and TRBJ1-5, the complete variable domain reads DGGITQSPKYLFRKEGQNVTLSCEQNLNHDAMYWYRQDPGQGLRLIYYSQIVNDFQKGDIAEGYSVSREKKESFPLTVTSAQKNPTAFYLCASSIMGGQQSSQHFGDGTRLSIL.

With respect to this clonotype: This could be a read error, since a much larger clone is one nucleotide away. The J gene is TRBJ2-1, the V gene TRBV2; weak D call: TRBD1 (7 bases). The V gene's germline CDR1 is SNHLY and CDR2 FYNNEI. This CDR3 has 14 amino acids. The V gene lost 10 bases and the J gene lost 12 bases, with 25 bases spanning the gap. CDR3: CATLEGAYKIAQFF. The CDR3, as DNA: TGTGCCACCCTGGAGGGGGCATACAAGATTGCGCAGTTCTTC.

This clonotype was seen ten or more times. The genes are TRBV20-1 and TRBJ2-7; D is uncertain. The CDR3 consists of 11 residues. V gave up 1 base and J gave up 4 bases, with 5 bases separating them. Germline V gene lookup returns CDR1 DFQATT and CDR2 SNEGSKA (reference sequence). The CDR3 loop is CSARGVYEQYF. For the CDR3, the DNA is TGCAGTGCTAGAGGGGTTTACGAGCAGTACTTC.

This clonotype was seen at least ten times. CDR3 loop: CASSLQLNYGYTF. CDR3 DNA: TGTGCCAGCAGTTTACAGCTAAACTATGGCTACACCTTC. V usage is TRBV12-3 or TRBV12-4 and J usage is TRBJ1-2, with D uncertain. This CDR3 region has 13 residues. V gave up 2 bases and J gave up 2 bases, with 6 bases separating them.

The sample holds many counts of this clonotype. The genes are TRBV7-9 and TRBJ2-7, with 8 bases lining up with TRBD1. The CDR3 sequence is 15 residues long. J lost 7 bases, V lost 3 bases, and 11 bases had no gene match. In germline, CDR1 is SEHNR, CDR2 FQNEAQ (reference sequence). CDR3 sequence: CASSLMAGGEQEQYF. The DNA for the CDR3 is TGTGCCAGCAGCTTGATGGCAGGGGGCGAACAGGAGCAGTACTTC.

As to this clonotype: A much larger clone lies one base from this, so it may be a read error. The chain uses TRBV20-1 and TRBJ2-7; TRBD2 aligns across 8 bases. The CDR3 sequence is 13 residues long. After removal of 2 bases from V and 6 bases from J, the junction contained 6 bases not matched to a gene. The V gene's germline CDR1 is DFQATT and CDR2 SNEGSKA (reference sequence). The DNA for the CDR3 is TGCAGTGCTAGACGGGGGGGTATACCCGAGCAGTACTTC. This gives the protein CSARRGGIPEQYF.

To note about this clonotype: A much more abundant neighbour one base away suggests this may be a read error. The chain carries TRBV5-6 and TRBJ2-3, with 10 bases identical to TRBD2. This CDR3 is built from 17 residues. Germline assignment: CDR1 SGHDT and CDR2 YYEEEE. CDR3 nucleotide sequence: TGTGCCAACAGCTTGTCCCCTTCAGCGGGAGGGAGAGATACGCAGTATTTT. Protein: CANSLSPSAGGRDTQYF.

Many counts were recorded for this clonotype. The J gene is TRBJ2-5, the V gene TRBV20-1, with unresolved D. V lost 0 bases and J lost 0, with 5 bases in between. Germline values: CDR1 DFQATT, CDR2 SNEGSKA (reference sequence). The CDR3 length is 13 residues. Here the CDR3 DNA reads TGCAGTGCTAGAGAGGCCTACCAAGAGACCCAGTACTTC. It is translated as CSAREAYQETQYF.

This clonotype has a count of ten or more. J is TRBJ2-3 and V is TRBV29-1; 9 nucleotides agree with TRBD2. Per germline, CDR1 SQVTM and CDR2 ANQGSEA. The trim removed 5 bases at V and 1 base at J, leaving 4 bases unmatched. The CDR3 extends over 14 amino acids. The CDR3 protein is CSVLRTSGTDTQYF. In DNA form, the CDR3 reads TGCAGCGTTCTTCGGACTAGCGGCACAGATACGCAGTATTTT.

The sample holds many counts of this clonotype. This chain joins TRBV28 and TRBJ2-7; 11 nucleotides line up with TRBD2. The CDR3 covers 17 residues. Trimming removed 0 bases from V and 4 bases from J; junction bases left unmatched: 8. The germline CDR1 and CDR2 sequences are MDHEN and SYDVKM. The chain's CDR3 is CASSLWSGTSGSYEQYF. DNA of the CDR3: TGTGCCAGCAGTTTATGGTCCGGGACTAGCGGATCGTACGAGCAGTACTTC.

For this clonotype: This may be a read error: a much more frequent sequence differs by one nucleotide. Given the absence of the conserved phenylalanine or tryptophan at the CDR3 end, a read error is likely. V and J are TRBV3-1 and TRBJ1-1, with D hard to call. The CDR3 sequence is 14 residues long. CDR1 and CDR2 (germline): LGHDT, YNNKEL (reference sequence). The ends were cut back, 0 bases at V and 5 bases at J, with 10 bases in the middle. The CDR3 here is CASSQEVWRTEAFL. The CDR3 DNA is TGTGCCAGCAGCCAAGAAGTTTGGCGGACTGAAGCTTTCCTT.

This clonotype was observed many times. The chain couples TRBV3-1 to TRBJ2-7; D gene unclear. V was cut by 1 base and J by 7 bases, with 8 bases left in between. Germline CDR1 is LGHDT and CDR2 is YNNKEL (reference sequence). This CDR3 contains 12 residues. In DNA, the CDR3 is TGTGCCAGCAGCCAAGTGGGTCTGGAGCAGTACTTC. The encoded protein is CASSQVGLEQYF.

This clonotype has just a few counts. V is TRBV5-5 and J is TRBJ2-3; 14 positions match TRBD2. The V segment lost 4 bases and the J segment 9 bases; nucleotides outside the gene matches: 10. This CDR3 region has 16 residues. Looked up from germline, CDR1 is SGHKS and CDR2 is YYEKEE (reference sequence). In nucleotides, the CDR3 is TGTGCCAGCAGCCAGACTAGCGGGAGGGCCACTTGGACGCAGTATTTT. Protein product: CASSQTSGRATWTQYF.

This clonotype appeared many times. The CDR3: CASSKGTENQPQHF. As DNA, the CDR3 is TGCGCCAGCAGCAAGGGGACGGAGAATCAGCCCCAGCATTTT. This chain joins TRBV5-1 and TRBJ1-5; TRBD1 might be the D (5 bases). Germline V lookup: CDR1 SGHRS, CDR2 YFSETQ. The ends were cut back, 4 bases at V and 4 bases at J, with 12 bases in the middle. The CDR3 is 14 amino acids.

This clonotype has at least ten counts. The J gene is TRBJ1-2, the V gene TRBV5-1; a possible D gene is TRBD1 (5 bases). The CDR3 spans 14 residues. Germline CDR1 is SGHRS and CDR2 is YFSETQ. The V end was cut by 0 bases, the J end by 2 bases, with 8 bases between. The CDR3 DNA is TGCGCCAGCAGCTTGGGAGGGACGAACTATGGCTACACCTTC. It translates to CASSLGGTNYGYTF.

This clonotype was detected a few times. Since a much larger clone is just one base distant, this may be a read error. This chain uses TRBV16 with TRBJ1-4; 7 bases line up with TRBD1. Germline V gene lookup returns CDR1 KGHSY and CDR2 FQNENV. The CDR3 spans 15 residues. The CDR3 protein is CVSSPGQARNEKLFF. DNA for the CDR3: TGTGTCAGCAGCCCAGGACAGGCCCGAAATGAAAAACTGTTTTTT.

This clonotype was picked up many times. The chain employs TRBV29-1 and TRBJ2-1; D is ambiguous. Germline V CDR1 and CDR2: SQVTM, ANQGSEA. There are 15 residues in the CDR3. Trimming shortened V by 0 bases and J by 0 bases, and 9 bases separated the two germline ends. In DNA, the CDR3 is TGCAGCGTTGAAGACCCAGCGATCTCCTACAATGAGCAGTTCTTC. It is translated as CSVEDPAISYNEQFF.